The 20 T cell receptor beta chains below were found in one sample sequenced in a study of blood T cell repertoires in COVID-19. The method was immunoSEQ multiplex PCR; TCRdb's version includes in-frame clones alone and lacks a portion of them. The table lists over 100,000 clones, 80% to 90% of them singletons. The specimen was peripheral blood. Source of these receptors: a human donor in a cohort sampled during active COVID-19.

This clone was observed a single time. The chain uses TRBV19 and TRBJ2-1; D remains unclear. CDR3 length equals 14 residues. Germline lookup yields CDR1 LNHDA and CDR2 SQIVND (reference sequence). The V end was cut by 3 bases, the J end by 6 bases, with 12 bases between. The CDR3: CASSIRIVGNEQFF. CDR3 in DNA: TGTGCCAGTAGTATTAGAATAGTCGGCAATGAGCAGTTCTTC.

The rearrangement uses TRBV29-1 and TRBJ2-2; D possibly corresponds to TRBD2 (7 bases). The CDR3 covers 14 residues. The V gene's germline CDR1 is SQVTM and CDR2 ANQGSEA. CDR3 amino acids: CSGRQGRDTGELFF. The DNA of the CDR3 is TGCAGTGGTCGGCAGGGGAGGGACACCGGGGAGCTGTTTTTT.

CDR3 in amino acids: CASSRLAGELAGELFF. In DNA, the CDR3 is TGTGCCAGTAGTAGACTAGCGGGAGAGTTGGCTGGGGAGCTGTTTTTT. The chain employs TRBV19 and TRBJ2-2; 12 bases map to TRBD2. The CDR3 is 16 residues long. From germline, CDR1 is LNHDA and CDR2 SQIVND (reference sequence). The V gene end was trimmed by 4 bases and the J gene end by 8 bases; junction bases not matched to a gene: 8.

The sample holds a few counts of this clone. The gene calls are TRBV19 and TRBJ1-1, with TRBD1 as a possible D gene (5 bases). The CDR3 consists of 13 residues. Trimming pared 6 bases from V and 4 bases from J, leaving 12 bases between. Germline CDR1 is LNHDA and CDR2 is SQIVND (reference sequence). The CDR3 here is CASRGGGVTEAFF. DNA for the CDR3: TGTGCCAGTAGAGGTGGGGGGGTCACTGAAGCTTTCTTT.

The chain uses TRBV7-8 and TRBJ2-5, with 7 bases fitting TRBD2. In germline, CDR1 is SGHVS, CDR2 FQNEAQ. With V trimmed by 2 bases and J by 5 bases, 5 bases remained unmatched. The CDR3 is made up of 14 amino acids. CDR3 in DNA: TGTGCCAGCAGCTTATGGCGGGGGAGGGAGACCCAGTACTTC. Translation gives CASSLWRGRETQYF.

The genes are TRBV6-5 and TRBJ1-6, with TRBD1 identical over 8 bases. Germline CDR1 and CDR2: MNHEY and SVGAGI. The CDR3 is made up of 13 amino acids. The junction had 4 bases not matched to a gene; V was cut back by 9 bases and J by 6 bases. The CDR3: CASTGGGNSPLHF. CDR3 sequence (DNA): TGTGCCAGTACAGGGGGAGGTAATTCACCCCTCCACTTT.

The J gene is TRBJ2-3, the V gene TRBV5-5; tentatively, D is TRBD1 (5 bases). The CDR3 is 14 amino acids. V dropped 0 bases and J dropped 3 bases, with 8 bases sitting between them. CDR1 SGHKS and CDR2 YYEKEE come from the germline V gene (reference sequence). The CDR3 DNA follows: TGTGCCAGCAGCTTGGACAGGCTAACAGATACGCAGTATTTT. The encoded protein is CASSLDRLTDTQYF.

This clone showed up just once. V is TRBV27 and J is TRBJ2-7; possible D gene TRBD2, 7 bases. Trimming cost V 3 bases and J 3 bases, with 12 bases left between them. Germline CDR1 is MNHEY and CDR2 is SMNVEV (reference sequence). There are 14 residues in the CDR3. The CDR3, as DNA: TGTGCCAGCAGTTTGGGGAGGGGGAGCTACGAGCAGTACTTC. Translation: CASSLGRGSYEQYF.

V and J are TRBV2 and TRBJ1-5, with 7 bases that match TRBD1. Trimming cost V 6 bases and J 0 bases; bases outside gene matches: 5. The germline gives CDR1 SNHLY, CDR2 FYNNEI. The CDR3 consists of 15 residues. CDR3 DNA sequence: TGTGCCAGCAGAAGGGACAGACGTAGCAATCAGCCCCAGCATTTT. As protein: CASRRDRRSNQPQHF.

The CDR3 DNA reads as TGTGCCAGTCACCCCAAGGGCGGGGGTTCAGATACGCAGTATTTT. Its protein product is CASHPKGGGSDTQYF. The chain recombines TRBV6-8 with TRBJ2-3, with TRBD2 identical over 7 bases. V shed 9 bases, J shed 4 bases, and the junction held 13 bases outside the gene matches. Germline CDR1 MNHGY, CDR2 SAAAGT. CDR3 length: 15 residues.

V is TRBV11-3 and J is TRBJ1-4; 7 nucleotides align to TRBD1. Germline V gives CDR1 SGHNT, CDR2 YENEEA. V shed 5 bases, J shed 2 bases, and the junction held 8 bases outside the gene matches. The CDR3 runs to 16 residues. The CDR3 bases are TGTGCCAGCAGCCCCCAGAGGGGGCTTACTAATGAAAAACTGTTTTTT. It is translated as CASSPQRGLTNEKLFF.

This clone was detected only once. The gene calls are TRBV28 and TRBJ2-1, with TRBD2 as a possible D gene (5 bases). Germline CDR1 reads MDHEN; CDR2 reads SYDVKM. The length of the CDR3 is 16 residues. V gave up 2 bases and J gave up 6 bases, with 17 bases separating them. The CDR3 sequence is CASSLTQLIRGNEQFF. The CDR3 DNA is TGTGCCAGCAGTTTAACCCAACTAATTCGGGGCAATGAGCAGTTCTTC.

The gene calls are TRBV4-1 and TRBJ2-7; 7 nucleotides line up with TRBD1. The CDR3 runs to 15 residues. The junction had 4 bases not matched to a gene; V was cut back by 0 bases and J by 2 bases. Germline values: CDR1 MGHRA, CDR2 YSYEKL. The CDR3 loop is CASSQERTGAYEQYF. The CDR3 nucleotides are TGCGCCAGCAGCCAAGAACGGACAGGAGCCTACGAGCAGTACTTC.

The chain combines TRBV5-1 with TRBJ2-7; the match to TRBD1 covers 7 bases. Germline assignment: CDR1 SGHRS and CDR2 YFSETQ. V was clipped by 4 bases and J by 3 bases; unmatched bases: 4. This CDR3 is 13 amino acids long. The CDR3 DNA sequence: TGCGCCAGCAGCGGGGACAGATTCTACGAGCAGTACTTC. It specifies CASSGDRFYEQYF.

This clone showed up just once. This chain uses TRBV19 with TRBJ2-3, with 12 bases that match TRBD2. CDR1 LNHDA and CDR2 SQIVND come from the germline V gene (reference sequence). J was trimmed by 4 bases and V by 4 bases; bases with no gene match: 3. The CDR3 covers 15 residues. The CDR3 DNA reads as TGTGCCAGTAGTAGGACTAGCGGGATAGCAGATACGCAGTATTTT. Its translation is CASSRTSGIADTQYF.

The V call is TRBV15, the J call TRBJ2-1; D might be TRBD2 (7 bases). Germline CDR1 is LNHNV and CDR2 is YYDKDF (reference sequence). The ends were cut back, 0 bases at V and 6 bases at J, with 15 bases in the middle. The CDR3 contains 16 residues. CDR3 in DNA: TGTGCCACCAGCAGAGATCAGACGGGGGGCCGCAATGAGCAGTTCTTC. Translation: CATSRDQTGGRNEQFF. Combining the CDR3 with reference TRBV15 and TRBJ2-1 gives the whole variable domain DAMVIQNPRYQVTQFGKPVTLSCSQTLNHNVMYWYQQKSSQAPKLLFHYYDKDFNNEADTPDNFQSRRPNTSFCFLDIRSPGLGDTAMYLCATSRDQTGGRNEQFFGPGTRLTVL.

The chain carries TRBV19 and TRBJ1-3; no definite D call. Germline V CDR1 and CDR2: LNHDA, SQIVND (reference sequence). The CDR3 totals 14 residues. V was trimmed by 3 bases and J by 2 bases, leaving 8 bases between them. CDR3 amino acids: CASSIGQAGNTIYF. The DNA for the CDR3 is TGTGCCAGTAGTATCGGTCAGGCTGGAAACACCATATATTTT.

There are many counts of this clone. This chain uses TRBV4-2 with TRBJ2-1; TRBD2 is a possible D gene (6 bases). The V and J ends lost 5 bases and 2 bases respectively, with 22 bases between them. CDR1 is LGHNA and CDR2 is YNFKEQ in the germline V gene. The CDR3 length is 18 residues. The CDR3 DNA sequence: TGTGCCAGCAGCACCGGGTATAGTCGGGAGAAACCCTACAATGAGCAGTTCTTC. Its translation is CASSTGYSREKPYNEQFF.

This sequence joins TRBV9 and TRBJ2-1; 11 nucleotides line up with TRBD2. CDR3 size: 17 residues. In germline, CDR1 is SGDLS, CDR2 YYNGEE. Losses at the gene ends were 0 bases for V and 8 bases for J; bases not matched to a gene: 10. Here the CDR3 reads CASSVGLAGGKWDEQFF. The CDR3 DNA is TGTGCCAGCAGCGTAGGGCTAGCGGGAGGCAAGTGGGATGAGCAGTTCTTC. Supplemented by reference TRBV9 and TRBJ2-1, the full variable domain reads DSGVTQTPKHLITATGQRVTLRCSPRSGDLSVYWYQQSLDQGLQFLIQYYNGEERAKGNILERFSAQQFPDLHSELNLSSLELGDSALYFCASSVGLAGGKWDEQFFGPGTRLTVL.

The rearrangement uses TRBV28 and TRBJ1-1; 9 nucleotides align to TRBD1. This CDR3 region has 15 residues. The V gene's germline CDR1 is MDHEN and CDR2 SYDVKM. Trimming at V came to 4 bases and at J to 11 bases, leaving 14 bases not matched to a gene. CDR3 DNA sequence: TGTGCCAGCAGTTCCTGGGACAGGGTGATGTCTTCGGCTTTCTTT. Its protein is CASSSWDRVMSSAFF.